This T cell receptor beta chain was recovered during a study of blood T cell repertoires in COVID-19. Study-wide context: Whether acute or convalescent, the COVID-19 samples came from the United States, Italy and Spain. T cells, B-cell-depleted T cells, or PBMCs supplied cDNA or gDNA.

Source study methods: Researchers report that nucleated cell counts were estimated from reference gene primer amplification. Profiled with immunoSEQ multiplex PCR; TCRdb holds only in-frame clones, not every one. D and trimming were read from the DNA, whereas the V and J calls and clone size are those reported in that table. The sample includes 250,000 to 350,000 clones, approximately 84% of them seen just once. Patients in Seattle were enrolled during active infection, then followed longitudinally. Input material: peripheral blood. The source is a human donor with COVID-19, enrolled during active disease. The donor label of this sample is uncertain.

CDR3 sequence: CASSDDGNWDGYTF. The CDR3 DNA sequence: TGTGCCAGCAGTGATGACGGGAACTGGGATGGCTACACCTTC. The chain couples TRBV25-1 to TRBJ1-2, with D unclear. The germline V and J ends were trimmed by 3 bases and 6 bases, with 14 bases remaining between them. The length of the CDR3 is 14 residues. CDR1 MGHDK and CDR2 SYGVNS come from the germline V gene.